These 6 T cell receptor beta chains were sequenced from one sample in a study of blood T cell repertoires in COVID-19 (dated by TCRdb to between 2020 and 2021). Libraries were prepared through the immunoSEQ multiplex PCR assay. Entries here come from immuneACCESS through TCRdb and include only in-frame sequences with V and J called. Some clones fail to appear in such tables; in the studies checked, an unresolved V gene covers under half of the shortfall, and the cause of the remainder is unknown. The sample table lists 200,000 to 300,000 clones, around 81% of them with a count of one. The ten most abundant clones make up around 7.2% of the sample. Source material: peripheral blood. The receptors here all came from a woman aged 80 or over with COVID-19, enrolled during active disease.

V usage is TRBV6-5 and J usage is TRBJ1-5, with D tentatively TRBD1 (5 bases). The CDR3 runs 14 residues. From germline, CDR1 is MNHEY and CDR2 SVGAGI. Trimming removed 5 bases at V and 0 bases at J, with 8 bases between. For the CDR3, the DNA is TGTGCCAGCAGTACACAGGATAGCAATCAGCCCCAGCATTTT. It encodes CASSTQDSNQPQHF.

As DNA, the CDR3 is TGTGCCTGGAGCACAGGTTACACTGAAGCTTTCTTT. Translation: CAWSTGYTEAFF. This sequence joins TRBV30 and TRBJ1-1; TRBD1 is a possible D gene (5 bases). CDR1 is GTSNPN and CDR2 is SVGIG in the germline V gene (reference sequence). Trimming cost V 3 bases and J 3 bases, with 8 bases left between them. There are 12 residues in the CDR3.

Written as DNA, the CDR3 is TGTGCCAGCAGCGGCCGTGAGGGCCGGGAAAAACTGTTTTTT. It yields the protein CASSGREGREKLFF. The chain links TRBV5-5 to TRBJ1-4; D uncertain. Trimming pared 4 bases from V and 8 bases from J, leaving 15 bases between. Germline-derived CDR1 and CDR2 are SGHKS and YYEKEE (reference sequence). The CDR3 runs to 14 residues.

The chain links TRBV5-6 to TRBJ2-3, with TRBD1 matching 11 bases. CDR3 length: 15 amino acids. Unmatched junction bases numbered 6, after V lost 3 bases and J lost 6 bases. CDR1 is SGHDT and CDR2 is YYEEEE in the germline V gene. Written as DNA, the CDR3 is TGTGCCAGCAGCTCCGGGACAGGGGGTCGGGATACGCAGTATTTT. Its translation is CASSSGTGGRDTQYF. Complete variable domain (other parts from reference TRBV5-6 and TRBJ2-3): DAGVTQSPTHLIKTRGQQVTLRCSPKSGHDTVSWYQQALGQGPQFIFQYYEEEERQRGNFPDRFSGHQFPNYSSELNVNALLLGDSALYLCASSSGTGGRDTQYFGPGTRLTVL.

This clone showed up just once. This chain joins TRBV18 and TRBJ2-5; 7 nucleotides agree with TRBD2. Looked up from germline, CDR1 is KGHSH and CDR2 is LQKENI. The V and J ends lost 6 bases and 4 bases, in that order; junction bases with no gene match: 5. The length of the CDR3 is 13 residues. This CDR3 reads CASSRGLGETQYF. The DNA of the CDR3 is TGTGCCAGCTCCCGCGGACTAGGAGAGACCCAGTACTTC.

This clone was seen just once. This sequence joins TRBV18 and TRBJ2-5; 8 nucleotides agree with TRBD2. The CDR3 totals 17 residues. Trimming at V came to 0 bases and at J to 5 bases, leaving 11 bases not matched to a gene. Germline CDR1 and CDR2: KGHSH and LQKENI. This CDR3 is CASSPPFAVAGMETQYF. For the CDR3, the DNA is TGTGCCAGCTCACCACCGTTCGCGGTAGCGGGAATGGAGACCCAGTACTTC.